The present TCR beta chain was sequenced within a study of T cell responses to AZD1222 COVID-19 vaccine. Study conclusions and caveats: Spike-specific TCR breadth and depth grew following two AZD1222 doses. Only after the peak T cell response were repertoires sampled. It should be noted that donors were predominantly white British and more often female, and clonal diversity was possibly underestimated.

TCRdb's table, derived via immunoSEQ multiplex PCR, lists solely in-frame clones and lacks some. Counted here are about 100,000 clones, about 87% occurring once; the ten biggest clones make up about 1.7%. Germline CDR1 reads MNHEY; CDR2 reads SVGEGT. The CDR3 covers 16 residues. Trimming cost V 5 bases and J 5 bases; bases outside gene matches: 11. Regarding this clone: What it recognizes is unknown.

The rearrangement links TRBV6-2 or TRBV6-3 to TRBJ2-1; 8 nucleotides align to TRBD2. The clonotype was recovered from an adult in good health. The sequences come from peripheral blood, collected on day 0 of AZD1222 vaccination. CDR3 DNA: TGTGCCAGCAGTCCCCTCGGGAGGGCCGACGACAATGAGCAGTTCTTC. Its protein is CASSPLGRADDNEQFF.